The sequence of this TCR beta chain was determined in a study of a mutant IDH1 vaccine in newly diagnosed glioma. Across the study: Vaccine administration was initiated 4-6 weeks following radiotherapy alone, or with temozolomide cycles. Treated patients, about 62% male and roughly 40% female, averaged 40.4 years of age.

To note about this clone: No antigen is known for it.

Indicated time point: week 5, during vaccination. With topical imiquimod, each dose of the vaccine consisted of 300 ug of mutant IDH1 20-mer peptide. Profiling relied on immunoSEQ multiplex PCR, and the TCRdb table lists in-frame clones only, not all of them. The sample lists 50,000 to 70,000 clones, 82% seen once, with 3% to 3.5% in the top ten. Germline values: CDR1 SGHDN, CDR2 FVKESK. This CDR3 spans 12 amino acids. V was shortened by 5 bases and J by 7 bases, with 11 bases between the two germline ends. General study points: Among all patients, vaccine-induced immune responses occurred in over 80%. Apparently, pseudoprogression bore no relation to changes among the top peripheral T cell clonotypes.

The chain links TRBV14 to TRBJ1-2, with a weak D call TRBD1 (6 bases). Sequencing was performed on PBMCs, taken from a glioma patient whose treatment included an IDH1 peptide vaccine. The clonotype was recovered from a woman in her late teens or twenties with glioma. Some clones in this sample may be carry-over from other donors' samples. This CDR3 reads CASSSQGFGYTF. In DNA form, the CDR3 reads TGTGCCAGCAGCTCCCAGGGGTTTGGCTACACCTTC.